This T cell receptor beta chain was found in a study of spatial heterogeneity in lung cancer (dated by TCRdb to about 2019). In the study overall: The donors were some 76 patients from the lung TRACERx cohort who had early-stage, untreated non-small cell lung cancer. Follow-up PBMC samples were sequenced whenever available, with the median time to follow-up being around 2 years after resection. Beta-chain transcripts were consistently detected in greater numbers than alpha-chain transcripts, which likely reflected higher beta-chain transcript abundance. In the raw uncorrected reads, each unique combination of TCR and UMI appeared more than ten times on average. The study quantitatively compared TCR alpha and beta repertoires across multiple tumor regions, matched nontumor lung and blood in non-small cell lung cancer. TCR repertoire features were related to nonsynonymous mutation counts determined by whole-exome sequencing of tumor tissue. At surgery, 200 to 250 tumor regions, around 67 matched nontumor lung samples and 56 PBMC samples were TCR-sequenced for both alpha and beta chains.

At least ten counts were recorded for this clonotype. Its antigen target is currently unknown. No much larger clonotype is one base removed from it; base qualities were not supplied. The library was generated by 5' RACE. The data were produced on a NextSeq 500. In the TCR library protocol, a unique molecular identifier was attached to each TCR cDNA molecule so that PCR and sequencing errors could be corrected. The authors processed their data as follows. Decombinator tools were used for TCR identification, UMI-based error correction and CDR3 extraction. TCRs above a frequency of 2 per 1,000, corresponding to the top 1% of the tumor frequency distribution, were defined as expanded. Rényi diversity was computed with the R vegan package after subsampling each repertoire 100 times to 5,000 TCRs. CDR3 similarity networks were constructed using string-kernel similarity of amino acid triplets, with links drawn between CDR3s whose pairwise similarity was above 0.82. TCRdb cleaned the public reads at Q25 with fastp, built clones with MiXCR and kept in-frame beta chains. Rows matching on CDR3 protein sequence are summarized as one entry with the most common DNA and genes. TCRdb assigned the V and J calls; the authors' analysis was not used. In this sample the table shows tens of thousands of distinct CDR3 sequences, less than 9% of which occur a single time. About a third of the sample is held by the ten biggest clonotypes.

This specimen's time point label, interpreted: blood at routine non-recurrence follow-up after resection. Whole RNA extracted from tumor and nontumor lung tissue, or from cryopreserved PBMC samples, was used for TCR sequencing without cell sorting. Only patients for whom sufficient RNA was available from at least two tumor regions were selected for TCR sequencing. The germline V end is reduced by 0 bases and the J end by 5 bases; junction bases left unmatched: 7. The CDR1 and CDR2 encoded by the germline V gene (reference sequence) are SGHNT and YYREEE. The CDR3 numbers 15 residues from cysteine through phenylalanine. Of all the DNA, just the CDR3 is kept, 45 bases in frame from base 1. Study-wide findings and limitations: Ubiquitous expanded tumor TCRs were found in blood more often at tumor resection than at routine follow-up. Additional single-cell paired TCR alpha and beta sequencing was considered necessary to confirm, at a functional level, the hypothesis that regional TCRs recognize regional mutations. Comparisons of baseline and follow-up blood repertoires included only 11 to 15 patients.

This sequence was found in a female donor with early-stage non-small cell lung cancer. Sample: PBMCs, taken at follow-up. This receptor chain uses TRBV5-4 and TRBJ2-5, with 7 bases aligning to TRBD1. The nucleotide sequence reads TGTGCCAGCAGCTTGGCAGGGGACAGTGGGGAGACCCAGTACTTC. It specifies CASSLAGDSGETQYF.